These 20 T cell receptor beta chains share one sample of origin, sequenced in a study of CD4 T cells in relation to SARS-CoV-2 and coronaviruses. Libraries were prepared by immunoSEQ multiplex PCR; TCRdb keeps only in-frame clonotypes and omits some of them. The table has about 26,000 clones, 77% seen once. The unexposed donors gave CD4+ T cells in about 2011-2019, prior to COVID-19. The cells were cultured for about 10 days before CD4+ T cells were isolated. Their antigen targets remain unknown. Specimen: CD4+ T cells from PBMCs, cultured in vitro. All receptors come from a human donor in good health.

This rearrangement joins TRBV6-5 to TRBJ2-1; 13 bases are shared with TRBD2. This CDR3 contains 14 residues. V lost 7 bases, J lost 14 bases, and 11 bases stayed unmatched. CDR1 MNHEY and CDR2 SVGAGI come from the germline V gene. The CDR3 coding sequence is TGTGCCAGCACATCGGGACTAGCGGGAATCGTGGAGTTCTTC. It yields the protein CASTSGLAGIVEFF.

This CDR3 is CASSYRTGDFGTDTQYF. DNA of the CDR3: TGTGCCAGCAGTTACCGGACAGGTGATTTTGGCACAGATACGCAGTATTTT. This chain joins TRBV6-2 or TRBV6-3 and TRBJ2-3, with TRBD1 matching over 7 bases. The V gene end was trimmed by 2 bases and the J gene end by 1 base; junction bases not matched to a gene: 9. The CDR3 is 17 residues long. Per germline, CDR1 MNHEY and CDR2 SVGEGT.

V is TRBV12-5 and J is TRBJ2-5; D not certain. This CDR3 is 12 amino acids long. In germline, CDR1 is LGHNT, CDR2 FRNRAP. The ends were cut back, 5 bases at V and 7 bases at J, with 11 bases in the middle. This CDR3 reads CASGTQLVTQYF. CDR3 in DNA: TGTGCTAGTGGTACCCAACTTGTGACCCAGTACTTC.

The chain carries TRBV19 and TRBJ2-4; TRBD2 might be the D (6 bases). This CDR3 is built from 15 residues. V gave up 3 bases and J gave up 1 base, with 10 bases separating them. Germline assignment: CDR1 LNHDA and CDR2 SQIVND (reference sequence). CDR3 amino acids: CASSMGGAAKNIQYF. CDR3 coding DNA: TGTGCCAGTAGTATGGGGGGAGCGGCCAAAAACATTCAGTACTTC. The full variable domain, rest sourced from reference TRBV19 and TRBJ2-4, is DGGITQSPKYLFRKEGQNVTLSCEQNLNHDAMYWYRQDPGQGLRLIYYSQIVNDFQKGDIAEGYSVSREKKESFPLTVTSAQKNPTAFYLCASSMGGAAKNIQYFGAGTRLSVL.

The chain couples TRBV6-2 or TRBV6-3 to TRBJ1-2, with 8 bases aligning to TRBD1. V trimming: 1 base; J trimming: 5 bases; junction bases outside the gene matches: 12. CDR3 length: 17 residues. CDR1 and CDR2 from the germline V gene are MNHEY and SVGEGT. For the CDR3, the DNA is TGTGCCAGCAGTTACTACCTCAGGGGGCACCGTACGTATGGCTACACCTTC. As protein: CASSYYLRGHRTYGYTF.

The V gene is TRBV11-1, the J gene TRBJ1-1, with D maybe TRBD1 (5 bases). The V and J ends lost 6 bases and 4 bases respectively, with 12 bases between them. Germline V gene data show CDR1 as SGHAT and CDR2 as FQDESV (reference sequence). This CDR3 spans 13 amino acids. The CDR3 loop is CASSPQVPTEAFF. CDR3 bases: TGTGCCAGCAGTCCACAGGTACCCACTGAAGCTTTCTTT. The variable domain in full, completed from reference TRBV11-1 and TRBJ1-1, reads EAEVAQSPRYKITEKSQAVAFWCDPISGHATLYWYRQILGQGPELLVQFQDESVVDDSQLPKDRFSAERLKGVDSTLKIQPAELGDSAMYLCASSPQVPTEAFFGQGTRLTVV.

The chain recombines TRBV5-4 with TRBJ2-7, with D perhaps given as TRBD1 or TRBD2 (5 bases each). V shed 0 bases and J shed 2 bases, with 15 bases lying between them. The CDR3 has 16 residues. The germline V gene encodes CDR1 SGHNT and CDR2 YYREEE (reference sequence). Here the CDR3 DNA reads TGTGCCAGCAGCTTGGGGGGGTCGTCTGGCCCCTACGAGCAGTACTTC. It yields the protein CASSLGGSSGPYEQYF.

The V and J genes are TRBV7-2 and TRBJ1-4; D unclear. The CDR3 loop spans 12 amino acids. Deletions cut 5 bases from V and 5 bases from J, with 6 bases between. The germline CDR1 and CDR2 sequences are SGHTA and FQGNSA. Written as DNA, the CDR3 is TGTGCCAGCAGCCTCAGAAATGAAAAACTGTTTTTT. It specifies CASSLRNEKLFF.

The chain employs TRBV3-1 (or the pseudogene TRBV3-2) and TRBJ2-7; D perhaps matches TRBD1 (5 bases). The CDR3 is 13 residues long. CDR1 LGHDT and CDR2 YNNKEL come from the germline V gene (reference sequence). V was pared by 0 bases and J by 7 bases, with 10 bases between. This CDR3 reads CASSQEGVGEQYF. The CDR3 bases are TGTGCCAGCAGCCAAGAAGGGGTTGGGGAGCAGTACTTC.

V and J are TRBV30 and TRBJ2-7; no definite D call. V lost 1 base and J lost 3, with 7 bases in between. The CDR3 has 12 amino acids. Germline lookup yields CDR1 GTSNPN and CDR2 SVGIG (reference sequence). The CDR3 here is CAWSGLSYEQYF. Written as DNA, the CDR3 is TGTGCCTGGAGTGGACTCAGCTACGAGCAGTACTTC.

The chain links TRBV4-2 to TRBJ2-2; 9 bases map to TRBD1. Germline values: CDR1 LGHNA, CDR2 YNFKEQ. Losses at the gene ends were 5 bases for V and 0 bases for J; bases not matched to a gene: 10. The CDR3 is 18 residues long. The CDR3 nucleotides are TGTGCCAGCAGCTCCTCCGGGACAGGGTTCGCGAACACCGGGGAGCTGTTTTTT. This encodes CASSSSGTGFANTGELFF.

The chain recombines TRBV19 with TRBJ2-7; weak D call: TRBD1 (6 bases). The CDR3 is 12 amino acids. The germline gives CDR1 LNHDA, CDR2 SQIVND (reference sequence). V was shortened by 10 bases and J by 3 bases, with 13 bases between the two germline ends. As DNA, the CDR3 is TGTGCCACGTCACAGGGATACTACGAGCAGTACTTC. Translating it yields CATSQGYYEQYF.

The chain employs TRBV6-5 and TRBJ2-1; 12 bases are shared with TRBD2. Trimming cost V 4 bases and J 5 bases; bases outside gene matches: 3. The length of the CDR3 is 15 residues. The germline CDR1 and CDR2 sequences are MNHEY and SVGAGI. CDR3: CASSSSGGAHNEQFF. CDR3 nucleotides: TGTGCCAGCAGTTCTAGCGGGGGGGCCCACAATGAGCAGTTCTTC.

The chain couples TRBV4-2 to TRBJ2-1, with TRBD2 as a possible D gene (7 bases). Germline CDR1 is LGHNA and CDR2 is YNFKEQ. The CDR3 is 15 amino acids. The V and J ends lost 1 base and 9 bases respectively, with 16 bases between them. CDR3 residues: CASSQVEGGGGEQFF. CDR3 bases: TGTGCCAGCAGCCAAGTAGAGGGGGGCGGGGGTGAGCAGTTCTTC.

The chain is built from TRBV7-2 and TRBJ2-7; D may be TRBD1 (5 bases). The CDR3 totals 14 residues. V was cut by 5 bases and J by 4 bases, with 15 bases left in between. Germline CDR1 and CDR2: SGHTA and FQGNSA. The DNA of the CDR3 is TGTGCCAGCAGCCCAGGTGGGGCGTCTTACGAGCAGTACTTC. Translation: CASSPGGASYEQYF.

The chain uses TRBV27 and TRBJ1-3; tentative D call: TRBD1 (6 bases). The V and J ends lost 6 bases and 0 bases respectively, with 12 bases between them. This CDR3 has 15 residues. Per the germline V gene, CDR1 is MNHEY and CDR2 is SMNVEV (reference sequence). CDR3 DNA: TGTGCCAGCAGATTGCGGGACACCTCTGGAAACACCATATATTTT. Protein: CASRLRDTSGNTIYF.

This clone has just a few counts. This chain links TRBV9 with TRBJ2-3, with D unresolved. The V gene's germline CDR1 is SGDLS and CDR2 YYNGEE. The V gene lost 4 bases and the J gene lost 6 bases, with 18 bases spanning the gap. The CDR3 has 15 residues. The CDR3 here is CASSQTLGRWDTQYF. CDR3 nucleotide sequence: TGTGCCAGCAGCCAAACCCTGGGCCGTTGGGATACGCAGTATTTT. The full variable domain, in which reference TRBV9 and TRBJ2-3 provide the parts outside the CDR3, is DSGVTQTPKHLITATGQRVTLRCSPRSGDLSVYWYQQSLDQGLQFLIQYYNGEERAKGNILERFSAQQFPDLHSELNLSSLELGDSALYFCASSQTLGRWDTQYFGPGTRLTVL.

This clone was seen a few times. This chain links TRBV4-1 with TRBJ1-6, with D tentatively TRBD1 (5 bases). Germline V gives CDR1 MGHRA, CDR2 YSYEKL. The CDR3 sequence is 14 residues long. V shed 0 bases and J shed 10 bases, with 10 bases lying between them. CDR3 region: CASSQEGQRSPLHF. In DNA form, the CDR3 reads TGCGCCAGCAGCCAAGAGGGGCAAAGATCACCCCTCCACTTT.

This chain joins TRBV5-1 and TRBJ2-2, with 7 bases fitting TRBD1. Germline V gene lookup returns CDR1 SGHRS and CDR2 YFSETQ. The trim removed 0 bases at V and 6 bases at J, leaving 2 bases unmatched. The CDR3 is made up of 14 amino acids. CDR3 nucleotide sequence: TGCGCCAGCAGCTTGGGACAGGGTGCCGGGGAGCTGTTTTTT. This translates into CASSLGQGAGELFF.

The CDR3 DNA reads as TGTGCCAGTAGTATTGACCGGGACAGGGCTTATGGCTACACCTTC. Translating it yields CASSIDRDRAYGYTF. The chain is built from TRBV19 and TRBJ1-2; TRBD1 aligns across 9 bases. The germline CDR1 and CDR2 sequences are LNHDA and SQIVND (reference sequence). The CDR3 runs 15 residues. Losses at the gene ends were 3 bases for V and 5 bases for J; bases not matched to a gene: 7. The entire variable domain, with the rest obtained from reference TRBV19 and TRBJ1-2, is as follows: DGGITQSPKYLFRKEGQNVTLSCEQNLNHDAMYWYRQDPGQGLRLIYYSQIVNDFQKGDIAEGYSVSREKKESFPLTVTSAQKNPTAFYLCASSIDRDRAYGYTFGSGTRLTVV.